These T cell receptor beta chains were read from a single sample in a study of control samples from healthy donors and cancer patients. Using immunoSEQ multiplex PCR, the repertoire was profiled, and TCRdb retains in-frame clones only, with some absent. Among around 130,000 clones listed, about 93% were seen once. The specimen was PBMCs. The receptors come from a man in his fifties with head and neck cancer. Each CDR3 is given with its conserved first and last residue. The D gene is left open where the match is weak. Clone size is given for some rows only: seen once, a few or many times, or a class if the clone is expanded.

v_gene,j_gene,d_gene,abundance,CDR3aa,CDR3nt
TRBV4-2,TRBJ2-5,TRBD2,-,CASSLGGRASETQYF,TGTGCCAGCAGCCTGGGGGGGAGGGCGTCGGAGACCCAGTACTTC
TRBV30,TRBJ1-1,-,-,CAWIEGSAEAFF,TGTGCCTGGATCGAGGGAAGCGCTGAAGCTTTCTTT
TRBV5-4,TRBJ1-6,-,-,CASQGAYNSPLHF,TGTGCCAGCCAGGGTGCCTATAATTCACCCCTCCACTTT
TRBV19,TRBJ1-6,-,-,CASKSSGRSSPLHF,TGTGCCAGTAAGTCGTCAGGGAGAAGTTCACCCCTCCACTTT
TRBV14,TRBJ2-1,TRBD1,-,CASSQGQGYNNFHNEQFF,TGTGCCAGCAGCCAAGGACAGGGCTATAATAATTTCCACAATGAGCAGTTCTTC
TRBV5-1,TRBJ2-7,TRBD1,-,CASSPGQGLEQYF,TGCGCCAGCAGCCCGGGACAGGGATTGGAGCAGTACTTC
TRBV6-2/TRBV6-3,TRBJ2-3,-,few,CASSYEGGRSTDTQYF,TGTGCCAGCAGTTACGAGGGTGGGCGGAGCACAGATACGCAGTATTTT
TRBV27,TRBJ1-1,-,-,CASSPSRQRLNTEAFF,TGTGCCAGCAGTCCCTCGCGACAGCGATTGAACACTGAAGCTTTCTTT
TRBV9,TRBJ2-2,-,-,CASSVSGGRAGELFF,TGTGCCAGCAGCGTATCCGGGGGCCGCGCCGGGGAGCTGTTTTTT
TRBV7-9,TRBJ1-1,-,-,CASSATANTEAFF,TGTGCCAGCAGCGCGACAGCGAACACTGAAGCTTTCTTT
TRBV28,TRBJ2-7,-,-,CASSPWQTYEQYF,TGTGCCAGCAGCCCATGGCAGACCTACGAGCAGTACTTC
TRBV6-5,TRBJ1-1,-,-,CASSSRYTEAFF,TGTGCCAGCAGCTCAAGGTACACTGAAGCTTTCTTT
TRBV18,TRBJ2-7,TRBD2,-,CASSPPGRGTYEQYF,TGTGCCAGCTCACCCCCAGGGAGGGGCACCTACGAGCAGTACTTC
TRBV7-2,TRBJ2-3,-,once,CASSLVANTDTQYF,TGTGCCAGCAGCTTAGTGGCGAACACAGATACGCAGTATTTT
TRBV5-1,TRBJ2-2,-,few,CASSLSRLLANTGELFF,TGCGCCAGCAGCTTGAGTCGGCTTCTCGCGAACACCGGGGAGCTGTTTTTT
TRBV7-2,TRBJ1-4,-,-,CASSLTGTTNEKLFF,TGTGCCAGCAGCCTAACCGGGACAACTAATGAAAAACTGTTTTTT
TRBV5-4,TRBJ2-7,TRBD2,-,CASSRRSGGATSYEQYF,TGTGCCAGCAGCCGCCGTAGCGGGGGGGCAACGTCCTACGAGCAGTACTTC
TRBV18,TRBJ1-2,-,-,CASSAGRGDYGYTF,TGTGCCAGCTCAGCCGGACGGGGGGACTATGGCTACACCTTC
TRBV6-2/TRBV6-3,TRBJ2-3,-,-,CASTPGTVEGDTQYF,TGTGCCAGCACCCCCGGGACAGTGGAGGGGGATACGCAGTATTTT
TRBV6-1,TRBJ2-2,-,-,CASSESYFGRENTGELFF,TGTGCCAGCAGTGAATCGTACTTCGGGCGGGAGAACACCGGGGAGCTGTTTTTT
TRBV9,TRBJ2-2,TRBD2,-,CASSVFSGGAGNTGELFF,TGCGCCAGCAGCGTATTCAGCGGGGGGGCAGGTAACACCGGGGAGCTGTTTTTT
TRBV4-2,TRBJ2-3,-,-,CASSQVRAGVADTQYF,TGTGCCAGCAGCCAAGTTCGTGCCGGGGTTGCAGATACGCAGTATTTT
TRBV19,TRBJ1-2,TRBD1,-,CASSPFGQGGYGYTF,TGTGCCAGTAGTCCCTTTGGTCAGGGGGGCTATGGCTACACCTTC
TRBV10-3,TRBJ1-2,-,-,CAATELSNYGYTF,TGTGCCGCAACGGAGCTCTCTAACTATGGCTACACCTTC
TRBV7-9,TRBJ2-3,-,-,CASSTPGATDTQYF,TGTGCCAGCAGCACTCCGGGGGCCACAGATACGCAGTATTTT
TRBV6-2/TRBV6-3,TRBJ2-1,-,-,CASSYPANEQFF,TGTGCCAGCAGTTACCCCGCTAATGAGCAGTTCTTC
TRBV19,TRBJ1-1,-,-,CASRIQGGEAFF,TGTGCCAGTAGAATACAGGGAGGTGAAGCTTTCTTT
TRBV7-2,TRBJ1-3,TRBD1,-,CASSLSPYRGSGNTIYF,TGTGCCAGCAGCTTATCCCCCTACAGGGGCTCTGGAAACACCATATATTTT
TRBV7-9,TRBJ1-1,-,-,CASLRTGGDTEAFF,TGTGCCAGCCTCCGTACTGGGGGAGACACTGAAGCTTTCTTT